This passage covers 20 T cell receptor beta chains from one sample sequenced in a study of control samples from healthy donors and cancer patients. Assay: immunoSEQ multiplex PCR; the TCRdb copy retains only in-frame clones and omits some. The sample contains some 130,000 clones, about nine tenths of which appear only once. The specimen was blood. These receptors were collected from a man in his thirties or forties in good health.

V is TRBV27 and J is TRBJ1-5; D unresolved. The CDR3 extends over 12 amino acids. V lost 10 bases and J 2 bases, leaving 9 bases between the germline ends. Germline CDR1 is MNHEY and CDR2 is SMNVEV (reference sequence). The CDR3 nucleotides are TGTGCCACCTCCTGGGGCAATCAGCCCCAGCATTTT. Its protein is CATSWGNQPQHF.

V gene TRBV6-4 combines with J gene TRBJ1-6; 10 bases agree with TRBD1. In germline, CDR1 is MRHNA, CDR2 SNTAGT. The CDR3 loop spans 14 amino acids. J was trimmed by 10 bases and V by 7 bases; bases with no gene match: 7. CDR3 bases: TGTGCCAGCACCAAGACAGGGGGCAGATCACCCCTCCACTTT. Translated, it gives CASTKTGGRSPLHF.

CDR3 bases: TGTGCCAGCAGTTCGCGGACCCGGCGGGGCTACACCTTC. It is translated as CASSSRTRRGYTF. V and J are TRBV12-3 or TRBV12-4 and TRBJ1-2, with no clear D. The CDR3 extends over 13 amino acids. Trimming removed 4 bases from V and 8 bases from J, with 14 bases in between.

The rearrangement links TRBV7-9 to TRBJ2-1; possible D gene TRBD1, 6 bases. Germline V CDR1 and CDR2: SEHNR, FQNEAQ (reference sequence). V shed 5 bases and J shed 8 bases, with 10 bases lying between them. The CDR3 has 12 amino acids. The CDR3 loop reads CASSSYRDEQFF. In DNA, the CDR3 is TGTGCCAGCAGCAGCTACAGGGATGAGCAGTTCTTC.

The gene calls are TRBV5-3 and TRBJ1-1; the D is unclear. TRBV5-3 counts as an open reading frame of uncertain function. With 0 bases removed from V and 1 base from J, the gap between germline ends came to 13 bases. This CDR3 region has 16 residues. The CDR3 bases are TGTGCCAGAAGCTTGGGTCGGGCTCGGGGGAACACTGAAGCTTTCTTT. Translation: CARSLGRARGNTEAFF.

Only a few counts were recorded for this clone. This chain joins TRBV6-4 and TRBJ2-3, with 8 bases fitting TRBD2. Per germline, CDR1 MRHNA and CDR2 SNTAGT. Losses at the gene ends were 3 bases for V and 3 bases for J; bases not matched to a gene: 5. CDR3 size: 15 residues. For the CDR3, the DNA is TGTGCCAGCAGTGAGAGCGGCGGGGGGACAGATACGCAGTATTTT. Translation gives CASSESGGGTDTQYF.

CDR3 bases: TGTGCCAGCAGCCGTACTAGCGGGAGAGTTGATGAGCAGTTCTTC. Translation gives CASSRTSGRVDEQFF. The rearrangement uses TRBV3-1 (or the pseudogene TRBV3-2) and TRBJ2-1; 11 nucleotides agree with TRBD2. Trimming at V came to 4 bases and at J to 8 bases, leaving 7 bases not matched to a gene. Germline V gene lookup returns CDR1 LGHDT and CDR2 YNNKEL (reference sequence). This CDR3 is built from 15 residues.

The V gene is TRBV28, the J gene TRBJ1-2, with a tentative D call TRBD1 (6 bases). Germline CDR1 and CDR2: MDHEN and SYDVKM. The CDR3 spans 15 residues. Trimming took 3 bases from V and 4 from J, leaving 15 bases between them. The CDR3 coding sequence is TGTGCCAGCAGTTTTCAGCCCGACAGGCGCTATGGCTACACCTTC. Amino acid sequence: CASSFQPDRRYGYTF.

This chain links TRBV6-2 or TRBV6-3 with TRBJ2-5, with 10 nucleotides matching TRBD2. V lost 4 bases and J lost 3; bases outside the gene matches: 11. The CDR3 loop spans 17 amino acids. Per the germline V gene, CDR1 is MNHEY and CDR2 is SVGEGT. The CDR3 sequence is CASSLFSSGSVEETQYF. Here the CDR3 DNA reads TGTGCCAGCAGTTTATTTTCTAGCGGGAGCGTAGAAGAGACCCAGTACTTC.

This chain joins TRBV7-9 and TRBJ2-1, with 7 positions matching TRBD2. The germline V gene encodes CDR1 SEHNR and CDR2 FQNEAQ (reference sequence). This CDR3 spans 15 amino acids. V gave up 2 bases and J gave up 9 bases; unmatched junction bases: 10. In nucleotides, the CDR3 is TGTGCCAGCAGCTTACGGGAACTAGCGAGAGGTGAGCAGTTCTTC. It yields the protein CASSLRELARGEQFF.

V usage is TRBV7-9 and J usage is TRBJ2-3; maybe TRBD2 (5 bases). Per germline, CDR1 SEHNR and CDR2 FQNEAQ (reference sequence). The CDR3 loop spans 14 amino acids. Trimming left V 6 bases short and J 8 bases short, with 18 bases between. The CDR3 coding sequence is TGTGCCAGCAGTTTCGCGCGTGCGGCGGGTACGCAGTATTTT. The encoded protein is CASSFARAAGTQYF.

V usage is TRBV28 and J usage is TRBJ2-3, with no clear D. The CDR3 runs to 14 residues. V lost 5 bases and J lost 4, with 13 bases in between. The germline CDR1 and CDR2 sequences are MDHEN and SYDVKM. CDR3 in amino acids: CASSTTGGADTQYF. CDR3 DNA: TGTGCCAGCAGTACTACGGGTGGGGCAGATACGCAGTATTTT.

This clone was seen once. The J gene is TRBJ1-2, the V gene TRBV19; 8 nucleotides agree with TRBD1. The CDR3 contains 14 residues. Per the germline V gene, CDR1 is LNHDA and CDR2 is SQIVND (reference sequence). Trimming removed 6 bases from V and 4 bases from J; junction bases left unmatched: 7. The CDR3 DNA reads TGTGCCAGTAGGAACTCAGGGGGCGGCTATGGCTACACCTTC. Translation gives CASRNSGGGYGYTF.

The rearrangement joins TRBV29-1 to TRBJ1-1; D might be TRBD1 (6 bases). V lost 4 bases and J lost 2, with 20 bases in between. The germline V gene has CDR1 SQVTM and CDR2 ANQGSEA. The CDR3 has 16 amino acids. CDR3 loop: CSVGGAEGVPNTEAFF. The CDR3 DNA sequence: TGCAGCGTTGGGGGGGCCGAGGGAGTGCCCAACACTGAAGCTTTCTTT.

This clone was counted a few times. For the CDR3, the DNA is TGTGCCAGCAGTGGACCGGGACGGACCCCCTGGGAGGCCTACGAGCAGTACTTC. This codes for CASSGPGRTPWEAYEQYF. V usage is TRBV6-2 or TRBV6-3 and J usage is TRBJ2-7, with D possibly matching TRBD2 (6 bases). The CDR3 extends over 18 amino acids. V was shortened by 5 bases and J by 2 bases, with 25 bases between the two germline ends. Germline V gives CDR1 MNHEY, CDR2 SVGEGT.

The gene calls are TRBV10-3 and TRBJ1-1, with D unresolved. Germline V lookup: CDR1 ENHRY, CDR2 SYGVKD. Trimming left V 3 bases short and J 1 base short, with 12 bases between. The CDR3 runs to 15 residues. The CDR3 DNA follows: TGTGCCATCAGTGAAATTCAGGACCGGAACACTGAAGCTTTCTTT. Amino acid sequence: CAISEIQDRNTEAFF.

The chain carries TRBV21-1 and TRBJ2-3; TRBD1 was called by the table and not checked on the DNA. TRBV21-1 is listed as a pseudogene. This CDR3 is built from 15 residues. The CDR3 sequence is CASNRTETSTDTQYF. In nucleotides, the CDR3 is TGTGCCAGCAACCGGACAGAGACTAGCACAGATACGCAGTATTTT.

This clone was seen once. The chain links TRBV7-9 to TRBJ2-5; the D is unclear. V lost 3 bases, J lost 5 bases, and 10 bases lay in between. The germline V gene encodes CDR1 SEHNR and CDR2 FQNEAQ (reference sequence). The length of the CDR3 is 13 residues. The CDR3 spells CASSFSTEETQYF. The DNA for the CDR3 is TGTGCCAGCAGCTTTAGCACGGAGGAGACCCAGTACTTC. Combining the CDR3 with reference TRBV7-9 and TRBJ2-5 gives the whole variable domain DTGVSQNPRHKITKRGQNVTFRCDPISEHNRLYWYRQTLGQGPEFLTYFQNEAQLEKSRLLSDRFSAERPKGSFSTLEIQRTEQGDSAMYLCASSFSTEETQYFGPGTRLLVL.

The CDR3 DNA follows: TGTGCCAGCAGTCCAGAAGGGGCCCGGACTAGCGGGACCTCCTACAATGAGCAGTTCTTC. Translating it yields CASSPEGARTSGTSYNEQFF. The chain recombines TRBV6-6 with TRBJ2-1, with TRBD2 matching over 12 bases. V dropped 5 bases and J dropped 0; count of bases not matched to a gene: 14. This CDR3 spans 20 amino acids. Germline CDR1 and CDR2: MNHNY and SVGAGI (reference sequence).

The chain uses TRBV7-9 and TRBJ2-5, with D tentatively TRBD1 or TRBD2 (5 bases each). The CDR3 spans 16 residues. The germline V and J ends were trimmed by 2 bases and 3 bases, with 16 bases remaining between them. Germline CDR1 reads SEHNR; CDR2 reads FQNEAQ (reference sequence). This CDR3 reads CASSLPRGIEKETQYF. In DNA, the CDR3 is TGTGCCAGCAGCTTACCCCGGGGCATAGAAAAAGAGACCCAGTACTTC.